What follows are 9 T cell receptor beta chains derived from one specimen sequenced in a study of blood T cell repertoires in COVID-19. Sequencing was performed with immunoSEQ multiplex PCR; in TCRdb, only in-frame clones are kept and a portion is missing. The sample carries over 250,000 clones, around nine tenths recorded once. Material for sequencing was peripheral blood. These receptors all come from a man aged 45 to 65 with acute or convalescent COVID-19.

This clone has just one count. The CDR3 sequence: CASSPTGEQYF. In nucleotides, the CDR3 is TGTGCCAGCAGCCCCACGGGCGAGCAGTACTTC. The chain is built from TRBV5-4 and TRBJ2-7; unclear D gene. CDR3 size: 11 residues. CDR1 is SGHNT and CDR2 is YYREEE in the germline V gene (reference sequence). V was trimmed by 4 bases and J by 6 bases, leaving 8 bases between them.

The rearrangement links TRBV6-4 to TRBJ1-1; 7 positions match TRBD1. V was pared by 5 bases and J by 3 bases, with 3 bases of the junction left unmatched. CDR1 MRHNA and CDR2 SNTAGT come from the germline V gene. The CDR3 consists of 13 residues. CDR3 loop: CASSMQGDTEAFF. CDR3 bases: TGTGCCAGCAGTATGCAGGGGGACACTGAAGCTTTCTTT.

The chain employs TRBV5-1 and TRBJ1-4, with TRBD1 matching over 10 bases. Germline V gene sequence: CDR1 SGHRS, CDR2 YFSETQ. V dropped 4 bases and J dropped 7; count of bases not matched to a gene: 10. This CDR3 has 16 amino acids. The chain's CDR3 is CASSRLTTGGGEKLFF. DNA for the CDR3: TGCGCCAGCAGCCGATTAACGACAGGGGGCGGTGAAAAACTGTTTTTT.

The chain employs TRBV6-5 and TRBJ2-7; 9 nucleotides agree with TRBD1. V lost 6 bases and J lost 0; bases outside the gene matches: 6. Germline lookup yields CDR1 MNHEY and CDR2 SVGAGI. The CDR3 runs to 15 residues. CDR3 loop: CASSPGTGLSYEQYF. The CDR3 bases are TGTGCCAGCAGCCCCGGGACAGGGCTCTCCTACGAGCAGTACTTC.

This clone turned up a few times. The chain joins TRBV7-8 to TRBJ1-1; the D is unclear. The germline V and J ends were trimmed by 5 bases and 9 bases, with 19 bases remaining between them. This CDR3 region has 14 residues. In germline, CDR1 is SGHVS, CDR2 FQNEAQ. The CDR3 loop reads CASSQRREGKKAFF. CDR3 nucleotide sequence: TGTGCCAGCAGCCAACGACGAGAGGGAAAAAAAGCTTTCTTT.

The V and J genes are TRBV30 and TRBJ1-2; D might be TRBD1 (6 bases). Germline lookup yields CDR1 GTSNPN and CDR2 SVGIG (reference sequence). This CDR3 is built from 13 residues. Between the trimmed V and J ends, which lost 0 bases and 4 bases, there was a span of 9 bases. The DNA for the CDR3 is TGTGCCTGGAGTGTGAAACAGGGCTATGGCTACACCTTC. The encoded protein is CAWSVKQGYGYTF. Together with reference TRBV30 and TRBJ1-2, the CDR3 gives the full variable domain: SQTIHQWPATLVQPVGSPLSLECTVEGTSNPNLYWYRQAAGRGLQLLFYSVGIGQISSEVPQNLSASRPQDRQFILSSKKLLLSDSGFYLCAWSVKQGYGYTFGSGTRLTVV.

The chain uses TRBV6-6 and TRBJ1-2; possibly TRBD1 for D (5 bases). V lost 7 bases and J lost 3, with 12 bases in between. The CDR3 loop spans 13 amino acids. Germline V gene data show CDR1 as MNHNY and CDR2 as SVGAGI (reference sequence). The CDR3 coding sequence is TGTGCCAGCAAGCCGGACACGCACTATGGCTACACCTTC. Protein: CASKPDTHYGYTF.

This chain joins TRBV3-1 (or the pseudogene TRBV3-2) and TRBJ2-3; unclear D gene. Trimming removed 9 bases from V and 4 bases from J, with 17 bases in between. This CDR3 spans 14 amino acids. The V gene's germline CDR1 is LGHDT and CDR2 YNNKEL (reference sequence). The CDR3 bases are TGTGCCAGTTCTGTTACATGGGCCGCAGATACGCAGTATTTT. Encoded protein: CASSVTWAADTQYF.

This rearrangement joins TRBV18 to TRBJ2-7; D is perhaps TRBD1 (6 bases). CDR3 length: 13 amino acids. V was trimmed by 4 bases and J by 5 bases, leaving 12 bases between them. Germline CDR1 KGHSH, CDR2 LQKENI. The CDR3 sequence: CASSLYTGNEQYF. The CDR3 nucleotides read TGTGCCAGCTCACTATATACAGGGAACGAGCAGTACTTC.